This TCR beta chain was identified during a study of shared clonotypes between healthy human individuals. Overall study results and limits: Naive CD4 clonotypes overlapped across a few donors at approximately 5.3%. Memory subsets generally showed lower estimated richness than naive subsets. Depth of sequencing was expected to influence donor clonotype sharing.

Comment on this clone: Its antigen is currently unknown. Different DNA sequences within this sample yield the same CDR3.

Measured with immunoSEQ multiplex PCR; TCRdb has only the in-frame clones, and not every one. Of about 1,900,000 clones in the sample, roughly 94% were seen once. The CDR3 sequence is 12 residues long. Trimming cost V 1 base and J 2 bases, with 3 bases left between them. Germline V gene sequence: CDR1 MDHEN, CDR2 SYDVKM. Terminally differentiated effector memory CD45RA+ cells were excluded from the naive CD8 cells, which were CD45RO-negative and positively selected for CCR7. The V call is TRBV28, the J call TRBJ2-7; D unresolved. This clonotype was obtained from a young man in good health. Specimen: naive CD8+ T cells sorted from blood. The CDR3 coding sequence is TGTGCCAGCAGTTTATCAACCTACGAGCAGTACTTC. Amino acid sequence: CASSLSTYEQYF. Looking up the rest from reference TRBV28 and TRBJ2-7 gives the full variable domain: DVKVTQSSRYLVKRTGEKVFLECVQDMDHENMFWYRQDPGLGLRLIYFSYDVKMKEKGDIPEGYSVSREKKERFSLILESASTNQTSMYLCASSLSTYEQYFGPGTRLTVT.